The rows below give T cell receptor beta chains drawn from one sample of a study of human T cells and chemical hapten exposure. MiXCR was run by TCRdb on the RACE reads, yielding one entry per CDR3 protein. The sample contains some 70,000 distinct CDR3 sequences, 10% to 11% of which appear only once. The sequenced sample was whole blood, obtained in connection with sensitization to the hapten diphenylcyclopropenone (DPC). These receptor sequences come from a woman between 45 and 60 years old with alopecia areata. Some clones in this sample may be carry-over from other donors' samples. The CDR3 runs from the conserved cysteine through the conserved F or W. The order of the fields is CDR3 protein, CDR3 DNA, J gene, V gene, D gene, clone size. D genes are given only for firm matches. The size entry is marked missing in some rows and otherwise reads once, few, many or a size class.

CASSLAKETGLYGYTF,TGTGCCAGCAGCTTAGCGAAAGAAACAGGGCTCTATGGCTACACCTTC,TRBJ1-2,TRBV7-2,-,many
CSVEEWGARYF,TGCAGCGTTGAAGAGTGGGGGGCCCGGTATTTT,TRBJ2-3,TRBV29-1,-,few
CSVRRGPNHNEQFF,TGCAGCGTTAGGAGGGGACCAAATCACAATGAGCAGTTCTTC,TRBJ2-1,TRBV29-1,-,many
CASSLGGQLDTQYF,TGTGCCAGCAGCTTAGGCGGGCAGTTGGATACGCAGTATTTT,TRBJ2-3,TRBV7-2,-,many
CSVEEAYNEQFF,TGCAGCGTTGAAGAGGCCTACAATGAGCAGTTCTTC,TRBJ2-1,TRBV29-1,-,many
CASSTQGNQPQHF,TGTGCCAGCTCAACTCAGGGGAATCAGCCCCAGCATTTT,TRBJ1-5,TRBV18,-,many
CSVADTGELFF,TGCAGCGTTGCGGACACCGGGGAGCTGTTTTTT,TRBJ2-2,TRBV29-1,-,many
CASSSDLAGANTGELFF,TGTGCCAGCAGCTCCGACCTAGCGGGGGCGAACACCGGGGAGCTGTTTTTT,TRBJ2-2,TRBV13,TRBD2,-
CASSLAGVTEAFF,TGCGCCAGCAGCTTGGCCGGGGTAACTGAAGCTTTCTTT,TRBJ1-1,TRBV5-1,-,-
CASSFYNYGYTF,TGCGCCAGCAGCTTTTACAACTATGGCTACACCTTC,TRBJ1-2,TRBV5-1,-,-
CSARGGQANTGELFF,TGCAGTGCTAGAGGGGGACAGGCGAACACCGGGGAGCTGTTTTTT,TRBJ2-2,TRBV20-1,TRBD1,-
CSVRGGSTDTQYF,TGCAGCGTTCGGGGCGGGAGCACAGATACGCAGTATTTT,TRBJ2-3,TRBV29-1,-,many